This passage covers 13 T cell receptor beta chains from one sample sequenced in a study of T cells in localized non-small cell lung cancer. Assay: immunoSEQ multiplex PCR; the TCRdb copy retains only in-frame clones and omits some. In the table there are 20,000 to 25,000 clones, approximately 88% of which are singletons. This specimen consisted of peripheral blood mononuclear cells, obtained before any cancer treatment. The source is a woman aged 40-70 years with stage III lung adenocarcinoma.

The CDR3 DNA reads TGTGCCAGCACCTCCGCTAGTTCCTACGAGCAGTACTTC. The encoded protein is CASTSASSYEQYF. The gene calls are TRBV27 and TRBJ2-7; no firm D call. CDR1 and CDR2 (germline): MNHEY, SMNVEV (reference sequence). V shed 7 bases and J shed 1 base, with 11 bases lying between them. This CDR3 comprises 13 residues.

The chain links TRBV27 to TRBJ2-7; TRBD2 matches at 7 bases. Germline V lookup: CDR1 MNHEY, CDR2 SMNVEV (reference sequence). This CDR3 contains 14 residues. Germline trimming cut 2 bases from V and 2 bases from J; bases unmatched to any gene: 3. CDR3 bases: TGTGCCAGCAGTTTAGGGGGGGGAACCTACGAGCAGTACTTC. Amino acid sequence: CASSLGGGTYEQYF.

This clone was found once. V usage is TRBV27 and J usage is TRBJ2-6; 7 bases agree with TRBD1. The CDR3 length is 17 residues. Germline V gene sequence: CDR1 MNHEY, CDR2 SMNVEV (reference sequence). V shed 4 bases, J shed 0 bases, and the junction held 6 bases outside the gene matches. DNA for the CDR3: TGTGCCAGCAGTTGGGGACAGTGGAGCTCTGGGGCCAACGTCCTGACTTTC. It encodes CASSWGQWSSGANVLTF.

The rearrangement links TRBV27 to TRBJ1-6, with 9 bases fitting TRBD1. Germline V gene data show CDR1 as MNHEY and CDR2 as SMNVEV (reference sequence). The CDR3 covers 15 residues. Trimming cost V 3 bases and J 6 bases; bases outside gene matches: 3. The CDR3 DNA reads TGTGCCAGCAGTTTGACGACAGGGGGTAATTCACCCCTCCACTTT. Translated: CASSLTTGGNSPLHF.

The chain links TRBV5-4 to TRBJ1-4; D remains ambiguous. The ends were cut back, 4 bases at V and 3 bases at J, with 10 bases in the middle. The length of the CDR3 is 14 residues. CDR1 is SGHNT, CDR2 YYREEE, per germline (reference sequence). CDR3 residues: CASSLGIANEKLFF. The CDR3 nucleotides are TGTGCCAGCAGCCTAGGGATTGCTAATGAAAAACTGTTTTTT. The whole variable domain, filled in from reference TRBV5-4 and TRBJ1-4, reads ETGVTQSPTHLIKTRGQQVTLRCSSQSGHNTVSWYQQALGQGPQFIFQYYREEENGRGNFPPRFSGLQFPNYSSELNVNALELDDSALYLCASSLGIANEKLFFGSGTQLSVL.

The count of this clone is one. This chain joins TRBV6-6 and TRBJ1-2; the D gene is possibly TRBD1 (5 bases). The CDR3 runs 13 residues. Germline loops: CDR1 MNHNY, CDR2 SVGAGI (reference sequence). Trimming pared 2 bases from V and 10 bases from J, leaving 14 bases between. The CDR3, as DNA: TGTGCCAGCAGTTACCGCGTGGACACTTACTACACCTTC. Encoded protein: CASSYRVDTYYTF.

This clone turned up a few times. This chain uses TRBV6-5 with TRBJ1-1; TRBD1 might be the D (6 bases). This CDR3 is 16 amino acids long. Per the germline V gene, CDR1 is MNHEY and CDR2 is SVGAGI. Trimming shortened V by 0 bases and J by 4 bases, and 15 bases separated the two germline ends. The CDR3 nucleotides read TGTGCCAGCAGTTACTCAGCTGGGACACAGGGCACTGAAGCTTTCTTT. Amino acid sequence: CASSYSAGTQGTEAFF.

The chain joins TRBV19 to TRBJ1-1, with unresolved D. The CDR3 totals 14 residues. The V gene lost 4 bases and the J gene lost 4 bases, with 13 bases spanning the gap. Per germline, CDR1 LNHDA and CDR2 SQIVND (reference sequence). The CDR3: CASSTKPRTTEAFF. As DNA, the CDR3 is TGTGCCAGTAGTACTAAGCCCCGAACCACTGAAGCTTTCTTT.

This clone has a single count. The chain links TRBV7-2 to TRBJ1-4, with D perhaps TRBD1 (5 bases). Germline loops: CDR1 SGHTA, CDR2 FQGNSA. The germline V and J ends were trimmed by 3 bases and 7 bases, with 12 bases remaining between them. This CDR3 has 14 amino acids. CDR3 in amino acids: CASSLGGFGEKLFF. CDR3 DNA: TGTGCCAGCAGCTTGGGGGGTTTCGGTGAAAAACTGTTTTTT.

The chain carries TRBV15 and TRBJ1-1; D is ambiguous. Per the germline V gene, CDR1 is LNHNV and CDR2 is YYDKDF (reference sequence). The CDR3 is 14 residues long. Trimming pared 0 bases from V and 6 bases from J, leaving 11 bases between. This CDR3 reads CATSRDRGGPEAFF. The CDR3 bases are TGTGCCACCAGCAGAGATCGGGGAGGGCCTGAAGCTTTCTTT. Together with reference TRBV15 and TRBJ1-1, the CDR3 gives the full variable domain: DAMVIQNPRYQVTQFGKPVTLSCSQTLNHNVMYWYQQKSSQAPKLLFHYYDKDFNNEADTPDNFQSRRPNTSFCFLDIRSPGLGDTAMYLCATSRDRGGPEAFFGQGTRLTVV.

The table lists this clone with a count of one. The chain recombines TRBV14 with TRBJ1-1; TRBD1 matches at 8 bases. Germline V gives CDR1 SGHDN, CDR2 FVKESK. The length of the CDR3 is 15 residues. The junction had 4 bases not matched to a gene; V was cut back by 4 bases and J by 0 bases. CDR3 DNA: TGTGCCAGCAGCCCCAAGACAGGGGTGAACACTGAAGCTTTCTTT. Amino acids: CASSPKTGVNTEAFF.

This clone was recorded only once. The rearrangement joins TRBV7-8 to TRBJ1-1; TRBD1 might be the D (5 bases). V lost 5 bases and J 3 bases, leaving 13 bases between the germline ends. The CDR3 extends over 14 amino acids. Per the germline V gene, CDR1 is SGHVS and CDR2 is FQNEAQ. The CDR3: CASSQKGTDTEAFF. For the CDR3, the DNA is TGTGCCAGCAGCCAAAAAGGGACCGACACTGAAGCTTTCTTT.

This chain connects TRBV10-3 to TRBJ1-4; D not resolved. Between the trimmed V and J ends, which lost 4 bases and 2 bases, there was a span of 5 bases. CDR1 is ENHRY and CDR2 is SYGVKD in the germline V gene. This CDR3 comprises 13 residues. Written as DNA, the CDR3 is TGTGCCATCAGTGGAGGGACTAATGAAAAACTGTTTTTT. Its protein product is CAISGGTNEKLFF.